What follows describes a single T cell receptor beta chain. Per the study methods: The assay estimated nucleated cells by amplifying reference gene primers. TCRdb's copy holds only in-frame clones and misses some; the assay was immunoSEQ multiplex PCR. The DNA gave D and trimming, while V, J and clone size come from that table. The sample contains 100,000 or so clones, around 86% of which appear only once. This record comes from a study of blood T cell repertoires in COVID-19. The overall study: Italy, Spain and the United States were the sources of the convalescent and acute COVID-19 samples.

This TCR came from a man older than 75 with acute or convalescent COVID-19. Source material: peripheral blood.

CDR3 nucleotides: TGTGCCAGTAGTTCCAATGACAGGGCTGAAGCTTTCTTT. Its translation: CASSSNDRAEAFF. The rearrangement links TRBV19 to TRBJ1-1; 7 bases match TRBD1. This CDR3 has 13 residues. Per germline, CDR1 LNHDA and CDR2 SQIVND (reference sequence). V trimming: 5 bases; J trimming: 6 bases; junction bases outside the gene matches: 6.